What follows are 20 T cell receptor beta chains derived from one specimen sequenced in a study of CD4 T cells in relation to SARS-CoV-2 and coronaviruses. Unexposed donor CD4+ T cells date from about 2010-2018, before the COVID-19 pandemic. Isolation of CD4+ T cells took place after less than 11 days in culture. The protocol was immunoSEQ multiplex PCR, while the TCRdb copy is restricted to in-frame clones and leaves out a portion. Counted here are about 22,000 clones, about 70% occurring once; the ten biggest clones make up about a sixth. These receptors' targets are unknown. The sequenced sample was CD4+ T cells from PBMCs, cultured in vitro. The source of these receptors is a human donor in good health.

The V gene is TRBV27, the J gene TRBJ1-6; no firm D call. Trimming shortened V by 5 bases and J by 8 bases, and 10 bases separated the two germline ends. Per germline, CDR1 MNHEY and CDR2 SMNVEV (reference sequence). CDR3 length: 13 residues. The DNA for the CDR3 is TGTGCCAGCAGTGGATATCCTGATTCACCCCTCCACTTT. Translation: CASSGYPDSPLHF.

The V and J genes are TRBV7-2 and TRBJ2-1; D unresolved. Germline assignment: CDR1 SGHTA and CDR2 FQGNSA. Trimming pared 4 bases from V and 5 bases from J, leaving 9 bases between. The CDR3 is made up of 13 amino acids. CDR3 DNA sequence: TGTGCCAGCAGCTCCGGATCCCACAATGAGCAGTTCTTC. Protein sequence: CASSSGSHNEQFF.

This clone was detected only once. The V gene is TRBV6-5, the J gene TRBJ2-7, with unresolved D. V lost 8 bases to trimming and J lost 0 bases, with 14 bases between them. Germline V lookup: CDR1 MNHEY, CDR2 SVGAGI. This CDR3 comprises 14 residues. The CDR3 DNA is TGTGCCAGCTCCGAACAACTGAGCTCCTACGAGCAGTACTTC. Encoded protein: CASSEQLSSYEQYF.

V usage is TRBV5-1 and J usage is TRBJ2-7; TRBD1 matches 7 bases. Germline lookup yields CDR1 SGHRS and CDR2 YFSETQ. The CDR3 spans 15 residues. After removal of 0 bases from V and 3 bases from J, the junction contained 6 bases not matched to a gene. The CDR3 region has the DNA TGCGCCAGCAGCTTGGGGACAGGTGAGAGCTACGAGCAGTACTTC. Protein: CASSLGTGESYEQYF. Based on the CDR3 plus reference TRBV5-1 and TRBJ2-7, the full variable domain is KAGVTQTPRYLIKTRGQQVTLSCSPISGHRSVSWYQQTPGQGLQFLFEYFSETQRNKGNFPGRFSGRQFSNSRSEMNVSTLELGDSALYLCASSLGTGESYEQYFGPGTRLTVT.

This clone was counted a few times. This rearrangement joins TRBV7-2 to TRBJ2-7, with TRBD2 matching 8 bases. Germline V gene data show CDR1 as SGHTA and CDR2 as FQGNSA. The CDR3 sequence is 16 residues long. The ends lost 6 bases at V and 5 bases at J; junction bases unmatched: 15. CDR3 sequence: CASRRKVQRGSHEQYF. Here the CDR3 DNA reads TGTGCCAGCAGACGAAAGGTCCAGCGGGGGTCTCACGAGCAGTACTTC. Supplemented by reference TRBV7-2 and TRBJ2-7, the full variable domain reads GAGVSQSPSNKVTEKGKDVELRCDPISGHTALYWYRQSLGQGLEFLIYFQGNSAPDKSGLPSDRFSAERTGGSVSTLTIQRTQQEDSAVYLCASRRKVQRGSHEQYFGPGTRLTVT.

This clone was recorded a few times. The V gene is TRBV30, the J gene TRBJ2-7; 7 nucleotides agree with TRBD1. The V segment lost 5 bases and the J segment 3 bases; nucleotides outside the gene matches: 4. CDR3 length: 12 residues. Germline V gene data show CDR1 as GTSNPN and CDR2 as SVGIG (reference sequence). The CDR3 region is CAWGQVNYEQYF. The CDR3 DNA follows: TGTGCCTGGGGACAGGTCAACTACGAGCAGTACTTC. The full variable domain, in which reference TRBV30 and TRBJ2-7 provide the parts outside the CDR3, is SQTIHQWPATLVQPVGSPLSLECTVEGTSNPNLYWYRQAAGRGLQLLFYSVGIGQISSEVPQNLSASRPQDRQFILSSKKLLLSDSGFYLCAWGQVNYEQYFGPGTRLTVT.

This clone was detected once. V and J are TRBV19 and TRBJ1-1; 9 nucleotides line up with TRBD1. The germline V gene has CDR1 LNHDA and CDR2 SQIVND (reference sequence). V shed 5 bases and J 3 bases; nucleotides not matched to a gene: 10. The CDR3 covers 16 residues. CDR3 sequence reads: CASSPIGTGYDTEAFF. For the CDR3, the DNA is TGTGCCAGTAGTCCCATCGGGACAGGGTACGACACTGAAGCTTTCTTT.

V and J are TRBV7-9 and TRBJ2-7; 7 bases align to TRBD2. J gave up 0 bases and V 6 bases, and 5 bases lay outside the gene matches. The CDR3 spans 14 residues. Germline values: CDR1 SEHNR, CDR2 FQNEAQ (reference sequence). The CDR3: CASRSSGNSYEQYF. The CDR3 DNA sequence: TGTGCCAGCAGATCCAGCGGGAACTCCTACGAGCAGTACTTC.

The CDR3 reads CASSEGHLAGGPETQYF. CDR3 DNA: TGTGCCAGCAGTGAAGGGCACCTAGCGGGGGGCCCGGAGACCCAGTACTTC. The gene calls are TRBV25-1 and TRBJ2-5, with 11 bases lining up with TRBD2. This CDR3 has 17 amino acids. Germline assignment: CDR1 MGHDK and CDR2 SYGVNS. J was trimmed by 5 bases and V by 2 bases; bases with no gene match: 10. Using reference TRBV25-1 and TRBJ2-5 for the parts outside the CDR3, the full variable domain is EADIYQTPRYLVIGTGKKITLECSQTMGHDKMYWYQQDPGMELHLIHYSYGVNSTEKGDLSSESTVSRIRTEHFPLTLESARPSHTSQYLCASSEGHLAGGPETQYFGPGTRLLVL.

The chain is built from TRBV6-6 and TRBJ2-7, with 7 bases fitting TRBD2. CDR1 MNHNY and CDR2 SVGAGI come from the germline V gene (reference sequence). CDR3 length: 15 amino acids. With 4 bases clipped from V and 0 bases from J, the junction kept 6 bases outside the gene matches. The CDR3 nucleotides read TGTGCCAGCAGTTCCCCGGGACTAACCTCCTACGAGCAGTACTTC. Translation: CASSSPGLTSYEQYF.

The genes are TRBV3-1 (or the pseudogene TRBV3-2) and TRBJ2-7; D is unresolved. The germline V gene has CDR1 LGHDT and CDR2 YNNKEL (reference sequence). The CDR3 has 13 amino acids. V lost 4 bases and J lost 7, with 14 bases in between. CDR3 region: CASSPRIGVEQYF. The CDR3 DNA follows: TGTGCCAGCAGCCCCCGCATAGGAGTTGAGCAGTACTTC.

The chain combines TRBV2 with TRBJ1-6; D not certain. The germline gives CDR1 SNHLY, CDR2 FYNNEI. With 4 bases removed from V and 5 bases from J, the gap between germline ends came to 6 bases. The CDR3 has 13 residues. CDR3 DNA: TGTGCCAGCAGTGTAAGAAATAATTCACCCCTCCACTTT. It is translated as CASSVRNNSPLHF.

The V and J genes are TRBV7-2 and TRBJ2-7; weak D call: TRBD2 (5 bases). The germline V gene has CDR1 SGHTA and CDR2 FQGNSA. The CDR3 contains 15 residues. Trimming took off 2 bases at V and 2 bases at J, with 13 bases between the two ends. CDR3 coding DNA: TGTGCCAGCAGCTTAATGGCAGAGGGAACCTACGAGCAGTACTTC. Protein: CASSLMAEGTYEQYF.

The V gene is TRBV19, the J gene TRBJ1-5; D ambiguous. Trimming cost V 3 bases and J 4 bases, with 13 bases left between them. Per the germline V gene, CDR1 is LNHDA and CDR2 is SQIVND (reference sequence). CDR3 size: 15 residues. CDR3 in DNA: TGTGCCAGTAGTATCCTTGAGTACATAAATCAGCCCCAGCATTTT. Protein sequence: CASSILEYINQPQHF.

DNA for the CDR3: TGTGCCAGCAGTTTTGCCCTAGCGGGAGACACAGATACGCAGTATTTT. Its translation is CASSFALAGDTDTQYF. The rearrangement joins TRBV27 to TRBJ2-3, with TRBD2 matching 10 bases. V was pared by 3 bases and J by 2 bases, with 5 bases of the junction left unmatched. This CDR3 comprises 16 residues. Per the germline V gene, CDR1 is MNHEY and CDR2 is SMNVEV (reference sequence).

The chain is built from TRBV9 and TRBJ2-5; D gene uncertain. The CDR3 has 15 amino acids. CDR1 is SGDLS, CDR2 YYNGEE, per germline. V was cut by 0 bases and J by 2 bases, with 11 bases left in between. This CDR3 is CASSVGPPLQETQYF. CDR3 bases: TGTGCCAGCAGCGTAGGTCCTCCTCTTCAAGAGACCCAGTACTTC.

This chain links TRBV10-3 with TRBJ2-1; TRBD1 is a possible D gene (5 bases). Germline-derived CDR1 and CDR2 are ENHRY and SYGVKD. V was shortened by 6 bases and J by 5 bases, with 14 bases between the two germline ends. CDR3 length equals 14 residues. CDR3 DNA: TGTGCCATCAGATTAGGACAACTAAACAATGAGCAGTTCTTC. It yields the protein CAIRLGQLNNEQFF.

CDR3 loop: CASSRMGPGYGYTF. CDR3 DNA: TGTGCCAGCAGCCGTATGGGGCCAGGCTATGGCTACACCTTC. The chain has TRBV9 and TRBJ1-2; tentative D call: TRBD1 (5 bases). The CDR3 covers 14 residues. Trimming removed 4 bases from V and 4 bases from J, with 14 bases in between. CDR1 is SGDLS and CDR2 is YYNGEE in the germline V gene.

V is TRBV11-3 and J is TRBJ2-3, with D uncertain. Between the trimmed V and J ends, which lost 1 base and 0 bases, there was a span of 8 bases. Per germline, CDR1 SGHNT and CDR2 YENEEA. CDR3 size: 15 residues. This CDR3 reads CASSLGGSSTDTQYF. CDR3 in DNA: TGTGCCAGCAGCTTAGGAGGTTCCAGCACAGATACGCAGTATTTT.

The table lists this clone with a few counts. The J gene is TRBJ2-2, the V gene TRBV7-2, with D perhaps TRBD1 (5 bases). Looked up from germline, CDR1 is SGHTA and CDR2 is FQGNSA. This CDR3 spans 14 amino acids. V dropped 4 bases and J dropped 3 bases, with 9 bases sitting between them. CDR3 in amino acids: CASSWGPYTGELFF. The CDR3 DNA follows: TGTGCCAGCAGCTGGGGCCCTTACACCGGGGAGCTGTTTTTT.